The source of this T cell receptor beta chain is a study of cytomegalovirus exposure and HLA in healthy donors. Overall study findings and caveats: Some highly shared sequence variants likely arose as a pipeline artifact.

The PCR was carried out with 60 Vbeta primers and 13 Jbeta primers. The data were produced by immunoSEQ multiplex PCR, yet TCRdb's version contains in-frame clones alone and is incomplete. This table has roughly 160,000 clones, 75% to 85% appearing once. As concerns this clone: Its antigen is unidentified.

Source material: PBMCs. The receptor was derived from a man aged 25 to 40 in good health and CMV-seronegative.

This CDR3 reads CASKYERGPYEQYF. The CDR3 DNA reads TGCGCCAGCAAATACGAGCGGGGACCCTACGAGCAGTACTTC. The rearrangement joins TRBV5-1 to TRBJ2-5; TRBD2 matches 7 bases. The J call is doubtful: the DNA matches TRBJ2-7 better. In germline, CDR1 is SGHRS, CDR2 YFSETQ. The length of the CDR3 is 14 residues.